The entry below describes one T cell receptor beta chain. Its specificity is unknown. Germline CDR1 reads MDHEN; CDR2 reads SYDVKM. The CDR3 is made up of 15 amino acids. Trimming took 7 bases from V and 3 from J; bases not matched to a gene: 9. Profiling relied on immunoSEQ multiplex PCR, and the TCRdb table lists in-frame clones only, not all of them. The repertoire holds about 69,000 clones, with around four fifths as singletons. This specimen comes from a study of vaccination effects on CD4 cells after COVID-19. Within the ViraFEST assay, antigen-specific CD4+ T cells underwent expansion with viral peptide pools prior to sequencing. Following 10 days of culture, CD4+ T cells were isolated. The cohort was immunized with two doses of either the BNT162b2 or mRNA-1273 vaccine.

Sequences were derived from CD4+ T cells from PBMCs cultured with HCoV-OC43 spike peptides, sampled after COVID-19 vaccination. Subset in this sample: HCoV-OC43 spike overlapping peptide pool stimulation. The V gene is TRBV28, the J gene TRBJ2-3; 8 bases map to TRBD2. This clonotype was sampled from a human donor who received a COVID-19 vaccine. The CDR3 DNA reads TGTGCCAGCACCCCCCTCGGGGGGGGGACAGATACGCAGTATTTT. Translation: CASTPLGGGTDTQYF.